Listed here are 20 T cell receptor beta chains from one sample, sequenced in a study of OX40 agonist ivuxolimab in advanced cancers. The assay was immunoSEQ multiplex PCR, and TCRdb's table has in-frame clones only and misses some. This sample carries tens of thousands of clones, around 86% of them seen once, and the ten largest clones take roughly 0.4%. The sample consisted of CD4+ or CD8+ T cells sorted from blood, taken in a trial of the OX40 agonist ivuxolimab. These receptors were collected from an adult with an advanced solid tumor such as melanoma, head and neck, liver or kidney cancer.

The V and J genes are TRBV5-1 and TRBJ2-1, with D perhaps given as TRBD1 or TRBD2 (5 bases each). Per the germline V gene, CDR1 is SGHRS and CDR2 is YFSETQ. Trimming took 4 bases from V and 6 from J, leaving 11 bases between them. The CDR3 has 13 residues. CDR3 DNA: TGCGCCAGCAGCCCGGGGACCCTCAATGAGCAGTTCTTC. Protein product: CASSPGTLNEQFF.

The chain recombines TRBV7-4 with TRBJ2-7; no clear D gene. Between the trimmed V and J ends, which lost 2 bases and 3 bases, there was a span of 5 bases. The germline V gene has CDR1 SGHVT and CDR2 SQSDAQ. The CDR3 consists of 12 residues. The CDR3 nucleotides read TGTGCCAGCAGCTTATTGGGCTACGAGCAGTACTTC. Translation gives CASSLLGYEQYF. Drawing the rest from reference TRBV7-4 and TRBJ2-7, the complete variable domain is GAGVSQSPRYKVAKRGRDVALRCDSISGHVTLYWYRQTLGQGSEVLTYSQSDAQRDKSGRPSGRFSAERPERSVSTLKIQRTEQGDSAVYLCASSLLGYEQYFGPGTRLTVT.

This clone was observed a handful of times. The chain uses TRBV19 and TRBJ2-1; perhaps TRBD1 as D (5 bases). CDR1 is LNHDA, CDR2 SQIVND, per germline (reference sequence). Trimming removed 10 bases from V and 0 bases from J, with 13 bases in between. This CDR3 region has 14 residues. Here the CDR3 reads CATVDSFSYNEQFF. The CDR3 DNA reads TGTGCCACCGTAGACAGCTTCTCCTACAATGAGCAGTTCTTC.

The chain recombines TRBV10-2 with TRBJ1-5; TRBD1 is a possible D gene (5 bases). The CDR3 loop spans 14 amino acids. Germline V lookup: CDR1 WSHSY, CDR2 SAAADI. The V and J ends lost 8 bases and 2 bases respectively, with 13 bases between them. The CDR3 protein is CASSRVSGNQPQHF. The DNA for the CDR3 is TGCGCCAGCTCCAGGGTATCCGGCAATCAGCCCCAGCATTTT.

The gene calls are TRBV23-1 and TRBJ1-3; no clear D. TRBV23-1 qualifies as an ORF whose function is uncertain. Between the trimmed V and J ends, which lost 2 bases and 0 bases, there was a span of 5 bases. This CDR3 region has 14 residues. CDR3 nucleotides: TGCGCCAGCAGTCAACAGAGCTCTGGAAACACCATATATTTT. As protein: CASSQQSSGNTIYF.

The chain combines TRBV19 with TRBJ2-7; perhaps TRBD1 as D (5 bases). Trimming pared 5 bases from V and 6 bases from J, leaving 14 bases between. Germline V CDR1 and CDR2: LNHDA, SQIVND (reference sequence). This CDR3 contains 13 residues. The CDR3: CASSLRAGLEQYV. Written as DNA, the CDR3 is TGTGCCAGTAGTCTCCGGGCAGGGCTCGAGCAGTACGTC.

The chain uses TRBV7-9 and TRBJ2-5; 13 bases fit TRBD2. CDR1 and CDR2 from the germline V gene are SEHNR and FQNEAQ (reference sequence). Losses at the gene ends were 5 bases for V and 0 bases for J; bases not matched to a gene: 3. The CDR3 sequence is 16 residues long. For the CDR3, the DNA is TGTGCCAGCAGCGGGGGACTAGCGGGAAACCAAGAGACCCAGTACTTC. Protein product: CASSGGLAGNQETQYF. The variable domain in full, completed from reference TRBV7-9 and TRBJ2-5, reads DTGVSQNPRHKITKRGQNVTFRCDPISEHNRLYWYRQTLGQGPEFLTYFQNEAQLEKSRLLSDRFSAERPKGSFSTLEIQRTEQGDSAMYLCASSGGLAGNQETQYFGPGTRLLVL.

The rearrangement joins TRBV10-1 to TRBJ2-1, with a possible D match to TRBD1 (5 bases). The ends were cut back, 5 bases at V and 1 base at J, with 12 bases in the middle. The germline gives CDR1 WNHNN, CDR2 SYGVQD (reference sequence). The CDR3 covers 15 residues. The CDR3 nucleotides are TGCGCCAGCAGTAGTAGGGCAGGGTCCTACAATGAGCAGTTCTTC. Translation gives CASSSRAGSYNEQFF.

The chain recombines TRBV7-9 with TRBJ2-1; the D is unclear. The germline V and J ends were trimmed by 3 bases and 3 bases, with 6 bases remaining between them. Germline CDR1 reads SEHNR; CDR2 reads FQNEAQ (reference sequence). There are 13 residues in the CDR3. CDR3 amino acids: CASSFSDYNEQFF. DNA of the CDR3: TGTGCCAGCAGCTTCAGCGACTACAATGAGCAGTTCTTC.

Only one count was recorded for this clone. The chain links TRBV7-9 to TRBJ1-1, with 9 bases that match TRBD1. The V and J ends lost 5 bases and 7 bases, in that order; junction bases with no gene match: 8. The CDR3 loop spans 14 amino acids. Germline V gives CDR1 SEHNR, CDR2 FQNEAQ (reference sequence). This chain's CDR3 is CASSDDRGFGEAFF. CDR3 sequence (DNA): TGTGCCAGCAGCGATGACAGGGGGTTCGGTGAAGCTTTCTTT.

In nucleotides, the CDR3 is TGTGCCAGCAGCCACAACCGGGACAGGGAGACCACCTTC. This codes for CASSHNRDRETTF. The chain recombines TRBV7-8 with TRBJ1-2; TRBD1 aligns across 9 bases. The J segment lost 13 bases and the V segment lost 5 bases, leaving 11 bases of the junction unmatched. This CDR3 is 13 amino acids long. Looked up from germline, CDR1 is SGHVS and CDR2 is FQNEAQ.

This sequence joins TRBV28 and TRBJ2-2; D is uncertain. The germline V gene encodes CDR1 MDHEN and CDR2 SYDVKM. The CDR3 is 14 amino acids. V lost 3 bases to trimming and J lost 2 bases, with 7 bases between them. The CDR3 region has the DNA TGTGCCAGCAGTTTTTGGGTTAACACCGGGGAGCTGTTTTTT. It translates to CASSFWVNTGELFF.

The rearrangement links TRBV19 to TRBJ2-2, with D unresolved. Germline assignment: CDR1 LNHDA and CDR2 SQIVND (reference sequence). The CDR3 is 15 amino acids. V lost 3 bases and J 2 bases, leaving 10 bases between the germline ends. CDR3 loop: CASSMGTFNTGELFF. CDR3 DNA sequence: TGTGCCAGTAGTATGGGAACCTTTAACACCGGGGAGCTGTTTTTT.

The chain carries TRBV9 and TRBJ2-1, with no clear D. The CDR3 runs 15 residues. From germline, CDR1 is SGDLS and CDR2 YYNGEE. V was trimmed by 0 bases and J by 2 bases, leaving 9 bases between them. The CDR3 here is CASSVGVGTYNEQFF. The DNA of the CDR3 is TGTGCCAGCAGCGTAGGGGTGGGCACCTACAATGAGCAGTTCTTC.

CDR3 sequence (DNA): TGCGCCAGCAGCTTATACCCTGGGACCTACGAGCAGTACTTC. Amino acid sequence: CASSLYPGTYEQYF. The chain combines TRBV5-1 with TRBJ2-7; no definite D call. The ends were cut back, 2 bases at V and 2 bases at J, with 11 bases in the middle. Germline assignment: CDR1 SGHRS and CDR2 YFSETQ. There are 14 residues in the CDR3. The whole variable domain, remainder taken from reference TRBV5-1 and TRBJ2-7, is KAGVTQTPRYLIKTRGQQVTLSCSPISGHRSVSWYQQTPGQGLQFLFEYFSETQRNKGNFPGRFSGRQFSNSRSEMNVSTLELGDSALYLCASSLYPGTYEQYFGPGTRLTVT.

The chain combines TRBV5-1 with TRBJ2-1; TRBD2 matches 8 bases. CDR1 and CDR2 from the germline V gene are SGHRS and YFSETQ. The V and J ends lost 2 bases and 4 bases, in that order; junction bases with no gene match: 8. There are 16 residues in the CDR3. The CDR3 is CASSFRASGLYNEQFF. The CDR3 DNA reads TGCGCCAGCAGCTTTAGGGCTAGCGGGCTTTACAATGAGCAGTTCTTC.

This clone was seen a single time. V usage is TRBV10-1 and J usage is TRBJ2-2, with D possibly TRBD1 on 7 matching bases. This CDR3 comprises 14 residues. Germline-derived CDR1 and CDR2 are WNHNN and SYGVQD (reference sequence). Between the trimmed V and J ends, which lost 3 bases and 3 bases, there was a span of 8 bases. The CDR3 reads CASSDRGDTGELFF. The CDR3 nucleotides read TGCGCCAGCAGTGACAGGGGGGACACCGGGGAGCTGTTTTTT.

The chain recombines TRBV4-2 with TRBJ1-5; 10 positions match TRBD1. Germline-derived CDR1 and CDR2 are LGHNA and YNFKEQ. The CDR3 sequence is 16 residues long. Losses at the gene ends were 3 bases for V and 1 base for J; bases not matched to a gene: 3. In nucleotides, the CDR3 is TGTGCCAGCAGCCAGGGGGACAGGGGAAGCAATCAGCCCCAGCATTTT. Protein: CASSQGDRGSNQPQHF.

The chain combines TRBV28 with TRBJ1-5; no clear D gene. V dropped 8 bases and J dropped 5 bases, with 22 bases sitting between them. Per germline, CDR1 MDHEN and CDR2 SYDVKM. CDR3 length: 16 amino acids. The CDR3 protein is CASRDVGDGMYQPQHF. The CDR3 nucleotides read TGTGCCAGCCGAGATGTCGGTGACGGGATGTATCAGCCCCAGCATTTT.

This rearrangement joins TRBV10-2 to TRBJ2-2; D may be TRBD2 (6 bases). Trimming left V 0 bases short and J 7 bases short, with 12 bases between. The germline V gene has CDR1 WSHSY and CDR2 SAAADI. This CDR3 is 15 amino acids long. CDR3: CASSESRGAGGELFF. The CDR3 DNA is TGCGCCAGCAGTGAGTCGAGGGGAGCGGGCGGGGAGCTGTTTTTT.